This TCR beta chain emerged from a study of beta chain features in type 1 diabetes (dated by TCRdb to about 2018). About the full investigation: Mean age, gender distribution, total cell number and subset yield were not different between patients and healthy donors. A total of around 110,000,000 sorted cells were examined across all samples, and a strong correlation was observed between cell number per subset and RNA yield. In the study, recently diagnosed type 1 diabetes patients and matched healthy donors were compared on the TCRB repertoires of their sorted circulating CD4+ T cell subsets. Whereas all 30 or so donors provided naive and central memory subsets, regulatory and stem cell-like memory subsets were isolated from just 8 patients and roughly 8 healthy donors. The research as a whole found: Only small numbers of individuals were included in the HLA sub-analyses, which left unresolved whether HLA type had any influence on TCRB rearrangement. Because cDNA was sequenced instead of genomic DNA, activated cells with high expression could be over-represented, although the groups did not differ in activation or CD3 levels. Shorter templates might be favored by PCR, yet because patient and control samples were amplified and corrected together, any such skew would affect both groups equally. A moderate but significant shortening of TCRB CDR3 length was observed in type 1 diabetes patients in all four CD4+ subsets. Fewer insertions and more nucleotide deletions at VDJ recombination sites were observed in patients with type 1 diabetes, implying thymic rearrangement abnormalities. Naive, central memory and regulatory TCRB repertoires appeared more similar among patients than among healthy donors.

The CDR3 contains 19 residues, cysteine and phenylalanine counted. CDR3 DNA is the only sequence kept; it has 57 bases, read in frame from the first base. Sequences SQVTM (CDR1) and ANQGSEA (CDR2) are obtained from the germline V gene. The junction shows trimming of 4 bases on V and 0 bases on J, and the gene matches do not reach 17 bases of it. The High Capacity cDNA Reverse Transcription Kit was used to reverse transcribe all of the isolated RNA, meaning that expressed TCRB transcripts were what got sequenced. Deep immunoSEQ sequencing was applied to naive, central memory and regulatory T cell samples, giving an average of roughly 3.6 million total reads per sample. After sorted cells were lysed in RLT buffer, RNA was extracted with DNase-treated RNeasy Micro or Mini kits, with the choice depending on cell number. Each cell subset was processed separately to prevent cross-contamination, with patient and healthy donor samples processed together. The immunoSEQ multiplex PCR was used to amplify TCRB sequences from cDNA, generating 87-bp fragments that spanned the CDR3 region. The amplicons were sequenced using the Illumina HiSeq platform. As for the original processing: Synthetic template baselines were used to correct PCR bias computationally, reads within Hamming distance 2 were collapsed together, and singletons that could not be merged were discarded. Reads were aligned to IMGT to assign V, D and J genes, CDR3 length, and insertions or deletions at six rearrangement sites. Within each subset, clonotype counts were normalized to sorted cell number, after which true diversity and Gini coefficients were computed with the tcR R package. The overlap coefficient, calculated on TCRB nucleotide sequences, was used to quantify repertoire sharing. TCRdb retrieved this table from immuneACCESS and kept in-frame rearrangements only. Not all clones are present; in checked studies, unresolved V genes account for under half, and no reason is known for the remainder. That table supplies the V and J calls and clone size; D and trimming were determined from the DNA. Recorded for this sample are about 130,000 clones; just over 9% of them occurred a single time. In total, the top ten clones hold 0.6% to 0.85% of the sample.

This clone was found a few times. This receptor's antigen is unknown. One base away there is no much larger clone; base qualities are not given. From each donor, a single peripheral blood sample of approximately 0.11 L on average was drawn into heparinised tubes. A BD FACSAria II was used to sort naive, central memory, regulatory and stem cell-like memory CD4+ T cells with a panel that included CD45RO, CCR7, CD25, CD127, CD95 and CD27. All sorted populations exceeded 95% purity. Right away, PBMCs were isolated by Lymphoprep density gradient centrifugation and were stained directly, with no culture step. To minimize batch effects, samples were stained and sorted in pairs, one healthy donor with one patient per experiment.

The specimen sequenced was central memory CD4+ T cells from blood. This receptor was taken from a man between 18 and 35 years old in good health. Recombination connected TRBV29-1 to TRBJ2-7, with 11 central nucleotides matching TRBD1. The DNA sequence is TGCAGCGTTGTTCGTACCGGGACAGGGGGTCCCTTAAGCTCCTACGAGCAGTACTTC. The encoded protein is CSVVRTGTGGPLSSYEQYF.